One and the same sample provided the 30 T cell receptor beta chains below, sequenced in a study of post-analysis software for immune sequencing data. Study outcomes and limitations: Comparison of patients with controls showed five TRBV segments more frequent in patients, TRBV5-6, TRBV5-1 and TRBV20-1 among them.

Their antigen targets remain unknown. The library was made from cDNA and included unique molecular identifiers. One entry per CDR3 protein results from TCRdb running MiXCR on the PCR reads. The sample shows approximately 660,000 distinct CDR3 sequences, more than 50% of them seen only once. The sample taken for sequencing was blood. The receptors originated from a girl aged 2 to 10 with multiple sclerosis.

As to this clonotype: A read error may account for a junction end that differs from germline. This chain joins TRBV12-3 or TRBV12-4 and TRBJ2-2; TRBD1 agrees at 9 bases. This CDR3 has 15 residues. For the CDR3, the DNA is TGTGCCGGCAGCAGGACAGGGGACAAAGGCGGGGAGCTGTTTTTT. Protein: CAGSRTGDKGGELFF.

The V gene is TRBV9, the J gene TRBJ2-1, with 10 bases that match TRBD1. Trimming removed 0 bases from V and 7 bases from J; junction bases left unmatched: 7. Per germline, CDR1 SGDLS and CDR2 YYNGEE. This CDR3 contains 16 residues. CDR3 coding DNA: TGTGCCAGCAGCGTAGTGTTCGGGACAGGGGTGAATGAGCAGTTCTTC. It specifies CASSVVFGTGVNEQFF.

The CDR3, as DNA: TGTGCCAGCAGCTTGGGGCGGGGGGAATACAATGAGCAGTTCTTC. Protein product: CASSLGRGEYNEQFF. The rearrangement joins TRBV5-6 to TRBJ2-1, with 8 bases matching TRBD2. The trim removed 0 bases at V and 4 bases at J, leaving 3 bases unmatched. Germline V gene data show CDR1 as SGHDT and CDR2 as YYEEEE. The CDR3 contains 15 residues.

This rearrangement joins TRBV28 to TRBJ1-2, with 9 bases identical to TRBD1. There are 16 residues in the CDR3. The V segment lost 4 bases and the J segment 6 bases; nucleotides outside the gene matches: 12. Germline-derived CDR1 and CDR2 are MDHEN and SYDVKM. CDR3 loop: CASSSPMTGTGNGYTF. CDR3 sequence (DNA): TGTGCCAGCAGTTCGCCAATGACCGGGACAGGGAATGGCTACACCTTC.

The rearrangement joins TRBV7-2 to TRBJ2-3, with D perhaps TRBD2 (6 bases). V gave up 4 bases and J gave up 6 bases, with 14 bases separating them. The CDR3 runs to 14 residues. CDR1 and CDR2 from the germline V gene are SGHTA and FQGNSA. Here the CDR3 reads CASSWRDGGDTQYF. The CDR3 DNA reads TGTGCCAGCAGCTGGCGGGACGGAGGGGATACGCAGTATTTT. Looking up the rest from reference TRBV7-2 and TRBJ2-3 gives the full variable domain: GAGVSQSPSNKVTEKGKDVELRCDPISGHTALYWYRQSLGQGLEFLIYFQGNSAPDKSGLPSDRFSAERTGGSVSTLTIQRTQQEDSAVYLCASSWRDGGDTQYFGPGTRLTVL.

The CDR3 sequence is CASTLDRGVSDTQYF. In nucleotides, the CDR3 is TGTGCCAGCACCTTGGACAGGGGAGTCTCAGATACGCAGTATTTT. The V call is TRBV25-1, the J call TRBJ2-3, with 9 nucleotides matching TRBD1. Germline assignment: CDR1 MGHDK and CDR2 SYGVNS. The CDR3 runs 15 residues. Germline trimming cut 7 bases from V and 4 bases from J; bases unmatched to any gene: 9.

This clonotype was seen a handful of times. V is TRBV27 and J is TRBJ2-3; D is unclear. Germline lookup yields CDR1 MNHEY and CDR2 SMNVEV (reference sequence). This CDR3 comprises 14 residues. The V end was cut by 2 bases, the J end by 2 bases, with 8 bases between. This CDR3 is CASSLRRNTDTQYF. The CDR3 DNA reads as TGTGCCAGCAGTTTAAGGAGAAACACAGATACGCAGTATTTT.

The chain is built from TRBV5-1 and TRBJ2-3, with no clear D. The germline V and J ends were trimmed by 1 base and 2 bases, with 11 bases remaining between them. CDR3 length: 15 residues. Germline V lookup: CDR1 SGHRS, CDR2 YFSETQ. The CDR3 region has the DNA TGCGCCAGCAGCTTGCCGGGTCAGTACACAGATACGCAGTATTTT. It yields the protein CASSLPGQYTDTQYF.

The gene calls are TRBV7-2 and TRBJ2-3, with TRBD1 matching 9 bases. The V and J ends lost 5 bases and 3 bases, in that order; junction bases with no gene match: 9. The CDR3 is 16 amino acids. Germline CDR1 is SGHTA and CDR2 is FQGNSA. Written as DNA, the CDR3 is TGTGCCAGCAGCCCCCCTGGGGACAGGGTAACAGATACGCAGTATTTT. It encodes CASSPPGDRVTDTQYF.

A remark on this clonotype: The junction shows a germline mismatch at one end, possibly a read error. The V call is TRBV7-7, the J call TRBJ2-1; a possible D gene is TRBD1 (6 bases). This CDR3 comprises 15 residues. Germline CDR1 is SSHAT and CDR2 is FNYEAQ (reference sequence). The CDR3 DNA sequence: TGTGCTAGCAGCTTAGAACAGGGCTCCTACAATGAGCAGTTCTTC. Its translation is CASSLEQGSYNEQFF. Combining the CDR3 with reference TRBV7-7 and TRBJ2-1 gives the whole variable domain GAGVSQSPRYKVTKRGQDVTLRCDPISSHATLYWYQQALGQGPEFLTYFNYEAQPDKSGLPSDRFSAERPEGSISTLTIQRTEQRDSAMYRCASSLEQGSYNEQFFGPGTRLTVL.

This rearrangement joins TRBV29-1 to TRBJ2-5; the match to TRBD2 covers 12 bases. Germline CDR1 is SQVTM and CDR2 is ANQGSEA. Germline trimming cut 4 bases from V and 3 bases from J; bases unmatched to any gene: 6. This CDR3 region has 15 residues. For the CDR3, the DNA is TGCAGCGTTGTTCGGCTAGCGGGAGGGGAAGAGACCCAGTACTTC. Residues: CSVVRLAGGEETQYF.

V usage is TRBV6-1 and J usage is TRBJ1-5; D is ambiguous. The CDR3 consists of 13 residues. Germline CDR1 reads MNHNS; CDR2 reads SASEGT. V lost 8 bases and J lost 0, with 8 bases in between. CDR3 in amino acids: CASRPNSNQPQHF. CDR3 nucleotides: TGTGCCAGCCGACCCAATAGCAATCAGCCCCAGCATTTT.

V gene TRBV5-4 combines with J gene TRBJ2-5, with 9 bases that match TRBD2. Looked up from germline, CDR1 is SGHNT and CDR2 is YYREEE (reference sequence). The length of the CDR3 is 14 residues. J was trimmed by 5 bases and V by 4 bases; bases with no gene match: 6. DNA of the CDR3: TGTGCCAGCAGCCATAGCGGGAGTGCGGAGACCCAGTACTTC. This codes for CASSHSGSAETQYF. The complete variable domain, with remaining parts taken from reference TRBV5-4 and TRBJ2-5, reads ETGVTQSPTHLIKTRGQQVTLRCSSQSGHNTVSWYQQALGQGPQFIFQYYREEENGRGNFPPRFSGLQFPNYSSELNVNALELDDSALYLCASSHSGSAETQYFGPGTRLLVL.

The chain carries TRBV20-1 and TRBJ2-1, with D possibly being TRBD2 (6 bases). The germline CDR1 and CDR2 sequences are DFQATT and SNEGSKA (reference sequence). The germline V and J ends were trimmed by 4 bases and 7 bases, with 17 bases remaining between them. The CDR3 is 14 residues long. The CDR3 loop reads CSAIRGGTENEQFF. In DNA form, the CDR3 reads TGCAGTGCTATCCGGGGCGGGACGGAGAATGAGCAGTTCTTC.

The gene calls are TRBV6-2 or TRBV6-3 and TRBJ2-5; 7 nucleotides align to TRBD2. The germline gives CDR1 MNHEY, CDR2 SVGEGT. The CDR3 totals 14 residues. The ends lost 1 base at V and 4 bases at J; junction bases unmatched: 3. The DNA for the CDR3 is TGTGCCAGCAGTTACTGGCGGGAGAGAGAGACCCAGTACTTC. Protein product: CASSYWRERETQYF.

The CDR3 sequence: CASSRSGTGDAYEQYF. In DNA form, the CDR3 reads TGTGCCAGCAGTCGATCCGGGACAGGGGATGCCTACGAGCAGTACTTC. This chain joins TRBV12-3 or TRBV12-4 and TRBJ2-7, with 10 bases aligning to TRBD1. V was clipped by 5 bases and J by 2 bases; unmatched bases: 9. This CDR3 comprises 16 residues.

The V call is TRBV4-2, the J call TRBJ2-7; TRBD2 matches at 7 bases. The germline CDR1 and CDR2 sequences are LGHNA and YNFKEQ. V lost 1 base, J lost 3 bases, and 12 bases stayed unmatched. The CDR3 runs to 17 residues. The DNA for the CDR3 is TGTGCCAGCAGCCAAGGACTGCTTCGCGGGGGAAGCTACGAGCAGTACTTC. This translates into CASSQGLLRGGSYEQYF.

This clonotype was found a few times. This chain links TRBV5-5 with TRBJ2-7; D gene ambiguous. The germline gives CDR1 SGHKS, CDR2 YYEKEE (reference sequence). Trimming stripped 2 bases from V and 7 bases from J, with 19 bases between. This CDR3 spans 15 amino acids. CDR3 loop: CASSFTPVGRNEQYF. In nucleotides, the CDR3 is TGTGCCAGCAGCTTTACTCCAGTAGGCCGGAATGAGCAGTACTTC.

This clonotype was found a few times. V gene TRBV6-2 or TRBV6-3 combines with J gene TRBJ2-1; a possible D gene is TRBD2 (5 bases). Trimming removed 10 bases at V and 7 bases at J, with 29 bases between. The germline V gene encodes CDR1 MNHEY and CDR2 SVGEGT. This CDR3 contains 17 residues. The chain's CDR3 is CATGPYGVGNEVNEQFF. CDR3 coding DNA: TGTGCCACTGGCCCATACGGGGTCGGAAATGAGGTAAATGAGCAGTTCTTC.

CDR3: CSVQTASNQPQHF. In DNA, the CDR3 is TGCAGCGTTCAGACAGCTAGCAATCAGCCCCAGCATTTT. This chain connects TRBV29-1 to TRBJ1-5; possible D gene TRBD1, 5 bases. Germline V CDR1 and CDR2: SQVTM, ANQGSEA. The ends were cut back, 5 bases at V and 0 bases at J, with 8 bases in the middle. CDR3 length: 13 amino acids. The full variable domain, in which reference TRBV29-1 and TRBJ1-5 provide the parts outside the CDR3, is SAVISQKPSRDICQRGTSLTIQCQVDSQVTMMFWYRQQPGQSLTLIATANQGSEATYESGFVIDKFPISRPNLTFSTLTVSNMSPEDSSIYLCSVQTASNQPQHFGDGTRLSIL.

The V and J genes are TRBV6-2 or TRBV6-3 and TRBJ1-2, with 11 nucleotides matching TRBD1. There are 14 residues in the CDR3. Germline assignment: CDR1 MNHEY and CDR2 SVGEGT. Trimming cost V 5 bases and J 5 bases; bases outside gene matches: 4. CDR3 residues: CASSRDRGRYGYTF. Here the CDR3 DNA reads TGTGCCAGCAGTCGGGACAGGGGGAGGTATGGCTACACCTTC.

In the case of this clonotype: A clone one base away is much larger, so this may be a read error. The chain is built from TRBV12-3 or TRBV12-4 and TRBJ2-1, with TRBD2 identical over 12 bases. CDR3 length: 15 residues. CDR3 in amino acids: CASGLRTSGRNEQFF. In DNA, the CDR3 is TGTGCCAGCGGTTTAAGAACTAGCGGGAGGAACGAGCAGTTCTTC.

The chain combines TRBV2 with TRBJ2-7; D possibly corresponds to TRBD2 (5 bases). The length of the CDR3 is 18 residues. V was trimmed by 1 base and J by 0 bases, leaving 19 bases between them. The germline V gene has CDR1 SNHLY and CDR2 FYNNEI. The DNA for the CDR3 is TGTGCCAGCAGTGAAGAGGCTCTGAGGGCCATCAGCTCCTACGAGCAGTACTTC. Its translation: CASSEEALRAISSYEQYF.

There are a few counts of this clonotype. The CDR3 is CASSPKLIATSGGAHTQYF. The CDR3 DNA follows: TGCGCCAGCAGCCCCAAACTCATCGCCACTAGCGGGGGGGCCCATACGCAGTATTTT. V and J are TRBV5-1 and TRBJ2-3, with 13 nucleotides matching TRBD2. The CDR3 covers 19 residues. Germline-derived CDR1 and CDR2 are SGHRS and YFSETQ. V shed 4 bases, J shed 7 bases, and the junction held 18 bases outside the gene matches.

The chain links TRBV6-2 or TRBV6-3 to TRBJ2-5; D remains ambiguous. The last part of the DNA fits TRBJ2-7 better; the J call may be wrong. The CDR3 covers 16 residues. Germline-derived CDR1 and CDR2 are MNHEY and SVGEGT. CDR3 bases: TGTGCCAGCAGTTCCAGGCCGTGGGCGACATCATACGAGCAGTACTTC. Translating gives CASSSRPWATSYEQYF.

This clonotype was found once. The V gene is TRBV9, the J gene TRBJ2-1; 7 bases fit TRBD2. The V and J ends lost 3 bases and 3 bases, in that order; junction bases with no gene match: 6. This CDR3 region has 15 residues. CDR1 SGDLS and CDR2 YYNGEE come from the germline V gene. The CDR3 sequence is CASSGGGSLYNEQFF. CDR3 DNA sequence: TGTGCCAGCAGCGGCGGCGGGAGTCTCTACAATGAGCAGTTCTTC.

Only a few counts were recorded for this clonotype. CDR3 in amino acids: CASSFREQFF. In DNA, the CDR3 is TGTGCCAGCAGTTTTCGTGAGCAGTTCTTC. V usage is TRBV12-3 or TRBV12-4 and J usage is TRBJ2-1, with no clear D. Trimming removed 3 bases from V and 9 bases from J, with 3 bases in between. The CDR3 is made up of 10 amino acids.

To note about this clonotype: The conserved phenylalanine or tryptophan normally closing the CDR3 is absent here, so this likely arose from a read error. The rearrangement joins TRBV12-3 or TRBV12-4 to TRBJ2-7; TRBD2 aligns across 7 bases. The CDR3 extends over 15 amino acids. The J segment lost 1 base and the V segment lost 3 bases, leaving 6 bases of the junction unmatched. CDR3 in DNA: TGTGCCAGCAGTTTCCGGGGGAGGGCATCCTACGAGCAGTACTCC. Protein sequence: CASSFRGRASYEQYS.

CDR3 nucleotides: TGTGCCAGCAGCCAACGCAGACTAGCGGGAGTGCAAGAGCAGTTCTTC. Its translation: CASSQRRLAGVQEQFF. The V call is TRBV7-8, the J call TRBJ2-1, with TRBD2 identical over 12 bases. Germline V gene lookup returns CDR1 SGHVS and CDR2 FQNEAQ. CDR3 length equals 16 residues. The trim removed 5 bases at V and 10 bases at J, leaving 12 bases unmatched.

The chain employs TRBV3-1 and TRBJ2-3; D is tentatively TRBD1 or TRBD2 (5 bases each). In germline, CDR1 is LGHDT, CDR2 YNNKEL (reference sequence). The V end lost 0 bases, the J end lost 2 bases, and 9 bases lay between the germline ends. The CDR3 sequence is 15 residues long. The CDR3 protein is CASSQDGGNTDTQYF. As DNA, the CDR3 is TGTGCCAGCAGCCAAGATGGGGGTAACACAGATACGCAGTATTTT.